The subject of this entry is one T cell receptor beta chain. Assay used: immunoSEQ multiplex PCR; TCRdb lists only in-frame clones, some missing. The profile shows some 190,000 clones, more than 70% of them singletons. The data belong to a study of blood T cell repertoires in COVID-19. This CDR3 is built from 16 residues. The V gene lost 1 base and the J gene lost 0 bases, with 13 bases spanning the gap. Germline V gene sequence: CDR1 SGDLS, CDR2 YYNGEE. This chain connects TRBV9 to TRBJ1-2; D gene unclear. Material: peripheral blood. The TCR was taken from a woman between 35 and 50 years old who had recovered from COVID-19. DNA of the CDR3: TGTGCCAGCAGCGTAATGCTGACTGCTGCTAACTATGGCTACACCTTC. Protein: CASSVMLTAANYGYTF.